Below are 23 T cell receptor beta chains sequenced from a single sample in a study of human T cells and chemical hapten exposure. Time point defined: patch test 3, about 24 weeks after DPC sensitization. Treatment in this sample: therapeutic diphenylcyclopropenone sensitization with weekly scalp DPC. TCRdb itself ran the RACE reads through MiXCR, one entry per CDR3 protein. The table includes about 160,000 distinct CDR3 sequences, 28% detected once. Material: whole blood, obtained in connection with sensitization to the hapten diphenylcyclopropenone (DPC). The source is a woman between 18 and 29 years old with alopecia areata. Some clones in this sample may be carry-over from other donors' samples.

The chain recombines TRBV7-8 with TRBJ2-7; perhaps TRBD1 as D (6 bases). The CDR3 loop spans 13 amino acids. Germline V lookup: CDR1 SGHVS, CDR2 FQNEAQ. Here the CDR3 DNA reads TGTGCTTCTCAGGGGCAATTAAGTTACGAGCAGTACTTC. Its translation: CASQGQLSYEQYF.

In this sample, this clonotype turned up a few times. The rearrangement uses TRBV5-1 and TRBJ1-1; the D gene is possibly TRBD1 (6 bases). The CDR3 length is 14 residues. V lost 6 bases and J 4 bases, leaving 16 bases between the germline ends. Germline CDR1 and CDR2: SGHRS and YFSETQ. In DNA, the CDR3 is TGCGCCAGCACGGGGGGGGCGCAGGTCACTGAAGCTTTCTTT. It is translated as CASTGGAQVTEAFF. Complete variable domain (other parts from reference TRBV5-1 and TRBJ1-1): KAGVTQTPRYLIKTRGQQVTLSCSPISGHRSVSWYQQTPGQGLQFLFEYFSETQRNKGNFPGRFSGRQFSNSRSEMNVSTLELGDSALYLCASTGGAQVTEAFFGQGTRLTVV.

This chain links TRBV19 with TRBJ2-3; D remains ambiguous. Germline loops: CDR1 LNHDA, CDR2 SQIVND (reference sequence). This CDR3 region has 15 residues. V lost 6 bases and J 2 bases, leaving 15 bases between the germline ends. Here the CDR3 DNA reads TGTGCCAGTAGCCTTCTTCACTCTCTCACAGATACGCAGTATTTT. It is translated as CASSLLHSLTDTQYF.

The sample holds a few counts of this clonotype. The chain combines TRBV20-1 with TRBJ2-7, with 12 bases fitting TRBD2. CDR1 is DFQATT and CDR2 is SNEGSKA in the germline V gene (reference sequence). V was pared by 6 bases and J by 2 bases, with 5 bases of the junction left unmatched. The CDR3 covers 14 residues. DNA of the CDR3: TGCAGTGCCCAGGCTAGCGGGGGGGCCTACGAGCAGTACTTC. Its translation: CSAQASGGAYEQYF.

This CDR3 reads CASSRESSYNEQFF. The CDR3 DNA is TGTGCCAGCAGTCGCGAGAGCTCCTACAATGAGCAGTTCTTC. The genes are TRBV12-3 or TRBV12-4 and TRBJ2-1; D is unclear. Trimming removed 5 bases from V and 0 bases from J, with 8 bases in between. The CDR3 sequence is 14 residues long.

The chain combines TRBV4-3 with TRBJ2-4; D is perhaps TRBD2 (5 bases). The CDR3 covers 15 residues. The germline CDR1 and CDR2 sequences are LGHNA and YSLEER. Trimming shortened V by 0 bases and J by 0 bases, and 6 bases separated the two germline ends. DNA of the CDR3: TGCGCCAGCAGCCAAGACGGACTAGCCAAAAACATTCAGTACTTC. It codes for CASSQDGLAKNIQYF.

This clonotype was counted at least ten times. DNA of the CDR3: TGCAGTGCTAGTCGGGACAGGATCGTTAGCAATCAGCCCCAGCATTTT. Translation: CSASRDRIVSNQPQHF. The J gene is TRBJ1-5, the V gene TRBV20-1; 8 bases match TRBD1. J lost 0 bases, V lost 3 bases, and 7 bases had no gene match. Germline V gene lookup returns CDR1 DFQATT and CDR2 SNEGSKA (reference sequence). This CDR3 region has 16 residues.

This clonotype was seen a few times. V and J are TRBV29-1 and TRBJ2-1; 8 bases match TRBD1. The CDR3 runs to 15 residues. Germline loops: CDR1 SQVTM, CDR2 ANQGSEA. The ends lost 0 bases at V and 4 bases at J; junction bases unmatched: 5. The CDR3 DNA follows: TGCAGCGTTGAAGAGGACAGGGCGCTTTACAATGAGCAGTTCTTC. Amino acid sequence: CSVEEDRALYNEQFF.

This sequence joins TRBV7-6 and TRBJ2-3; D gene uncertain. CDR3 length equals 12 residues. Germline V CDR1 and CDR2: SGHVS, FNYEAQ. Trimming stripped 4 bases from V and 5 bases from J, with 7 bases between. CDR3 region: CASSSRVDTQYF. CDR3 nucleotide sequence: TGTGCCAGCAGCTCCCGGGTAGATACGCAGTATTTT.

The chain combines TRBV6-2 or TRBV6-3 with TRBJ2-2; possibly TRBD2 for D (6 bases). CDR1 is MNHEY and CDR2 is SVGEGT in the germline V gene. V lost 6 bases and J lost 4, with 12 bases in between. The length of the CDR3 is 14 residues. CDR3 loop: CASSRDSPTGELFF. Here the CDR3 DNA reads TGTGCCAGCAGCCGGGACTCCCCCACCGGGGAGCTGTTTTTT.

CDR3 nucleotides: TGCAGTGCTAGTCAGTATCCCTCCTACGAGCAGTACTTC. Translation: CSASQYPSYEQYF. The chain has TRBV20-1 and TRBJ2-7; no clear D. This CDR3 has 13 residues. Germline CDR1 DFQATT, CDR2 SNEGSKA (reference sequence). Between the trimmed V and J ends, which lost 3 bases and 0 bases, there was a span of 9 bases.

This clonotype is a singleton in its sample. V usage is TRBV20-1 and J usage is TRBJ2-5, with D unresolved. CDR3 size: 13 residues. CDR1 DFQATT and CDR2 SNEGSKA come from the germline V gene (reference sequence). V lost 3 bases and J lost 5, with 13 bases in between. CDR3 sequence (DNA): TGCAGTGCTAGTCCCCCCCCGAGGGAGACCCAGTACTTC. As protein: CSASPPPRETQYF.

CDR3 in DNA: TGTGCCAGCAGCAAACGGGCGGTTGGAGGGAACTCTGGAAACACCATATATTTT. Translated: CASSKRAVGGNSGNTIYF. V gene TRBV21-1 combines with J gene TRBJ1-3. TRBV21-1 is reported as a pseudogene. The CDR3 sequence is 18 residues long.

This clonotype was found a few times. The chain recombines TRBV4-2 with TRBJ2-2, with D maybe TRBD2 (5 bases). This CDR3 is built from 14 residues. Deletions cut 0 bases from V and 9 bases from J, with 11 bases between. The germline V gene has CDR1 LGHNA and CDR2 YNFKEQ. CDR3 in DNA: TGTGCCAGCAGCCAAGATATGGGAGAACGGGAGCTGTTTTTT. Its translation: CASSQDMGERELFF.

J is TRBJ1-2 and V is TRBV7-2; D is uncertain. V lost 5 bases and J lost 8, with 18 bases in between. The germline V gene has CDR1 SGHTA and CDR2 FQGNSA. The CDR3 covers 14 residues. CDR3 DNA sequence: TGTGCCAGCAGCCTCACTGGCTCGAGATCAGGCTACACCTTC. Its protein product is CASSLTGSRSGYTF. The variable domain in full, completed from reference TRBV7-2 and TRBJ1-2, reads GAGVSQSPSNKVTEKGKDVELRCDPISGHTALYWYRQSLGQGLEFLIYFQGNSAPDKSGLPSDRFSAERTGGSVSTLTIQRTQQEDSAVYLCASSLTGSRSGYTFGSGTRLTVV.

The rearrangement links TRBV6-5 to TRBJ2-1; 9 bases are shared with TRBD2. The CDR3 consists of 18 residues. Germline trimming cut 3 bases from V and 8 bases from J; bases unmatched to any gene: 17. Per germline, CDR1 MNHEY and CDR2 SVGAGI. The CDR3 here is CASSYEASGAPSYDEQFF. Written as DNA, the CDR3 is TGTGCCAGCAGTTATGAGGCTAGCGGGGCCCCCTCCTATGATGAGCAGTTCTTC.

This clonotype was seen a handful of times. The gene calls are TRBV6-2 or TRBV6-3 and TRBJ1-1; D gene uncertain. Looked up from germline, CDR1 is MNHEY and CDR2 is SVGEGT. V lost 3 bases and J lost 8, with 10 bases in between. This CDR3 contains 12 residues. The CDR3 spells CASSYFGPEAFF. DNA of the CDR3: TGTGCCAGCAGTTATTTTGGACCCGAAGCTTTCTTT.

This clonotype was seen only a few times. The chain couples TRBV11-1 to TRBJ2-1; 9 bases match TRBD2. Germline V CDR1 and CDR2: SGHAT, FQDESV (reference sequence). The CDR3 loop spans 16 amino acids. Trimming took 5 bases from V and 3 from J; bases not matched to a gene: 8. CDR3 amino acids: CASSPSTSGLYNEQFF. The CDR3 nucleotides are TGTGCCAGCAGCCCTTCTACTAGCGGGCTCTACAATGAGCAGTTCTTC.

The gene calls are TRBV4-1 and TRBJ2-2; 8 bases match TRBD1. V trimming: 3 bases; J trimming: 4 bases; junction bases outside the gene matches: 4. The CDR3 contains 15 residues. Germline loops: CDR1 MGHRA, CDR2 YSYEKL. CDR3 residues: CASSHRTGSTGELFF. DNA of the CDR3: TGCGCCAGCAGCCACAGGACAGGGAGCACCGGGGAGCTGTTTTTT.

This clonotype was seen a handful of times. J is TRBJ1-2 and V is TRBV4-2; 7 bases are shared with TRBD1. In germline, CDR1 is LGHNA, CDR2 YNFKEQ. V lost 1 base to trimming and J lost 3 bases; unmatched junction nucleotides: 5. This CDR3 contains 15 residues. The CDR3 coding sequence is TGTGCCAGCAGCCAAGGTCAGGGGGGAGACTATGGCTACACCTTC. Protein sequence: CASSQGQGGDYGYTF.

The CDR3 is CATSDTSGRANEQFF. The CDR3 DNA reads TGTGCCACCAGTGACACTAGCGGGAGGGCGAATGAGCAGTTCTTC. The rearrangement links TRBV24-1 to TRBJ2-1; 13 bases line up with TRBD2. V dropped 4 bases and J dropped 7; count of bases not matched to a gene: 3. CDR3 length: 15 amino acids. Germline V gene sequence: CDR1 KGHDR, CDR2 SFDVKD.

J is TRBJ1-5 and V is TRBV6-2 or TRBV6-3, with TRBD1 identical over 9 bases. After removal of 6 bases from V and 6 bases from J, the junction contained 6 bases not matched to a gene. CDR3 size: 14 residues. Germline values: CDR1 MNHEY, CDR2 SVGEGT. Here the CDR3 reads CASSRDRVGQPQHF. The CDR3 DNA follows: TGTGCCAGCAGCCGGGACAGGGTTGGTCAGCCCCAGCATTTT.

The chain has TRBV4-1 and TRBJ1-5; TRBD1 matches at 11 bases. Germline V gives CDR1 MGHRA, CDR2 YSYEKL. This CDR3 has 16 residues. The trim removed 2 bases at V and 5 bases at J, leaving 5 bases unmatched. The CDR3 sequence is CASSQWTGGAYQPQHF. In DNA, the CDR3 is TGCGCCAGCAGCCAATGGACAGGGGGCGCGTATCAGCCCCAGCATTTT.